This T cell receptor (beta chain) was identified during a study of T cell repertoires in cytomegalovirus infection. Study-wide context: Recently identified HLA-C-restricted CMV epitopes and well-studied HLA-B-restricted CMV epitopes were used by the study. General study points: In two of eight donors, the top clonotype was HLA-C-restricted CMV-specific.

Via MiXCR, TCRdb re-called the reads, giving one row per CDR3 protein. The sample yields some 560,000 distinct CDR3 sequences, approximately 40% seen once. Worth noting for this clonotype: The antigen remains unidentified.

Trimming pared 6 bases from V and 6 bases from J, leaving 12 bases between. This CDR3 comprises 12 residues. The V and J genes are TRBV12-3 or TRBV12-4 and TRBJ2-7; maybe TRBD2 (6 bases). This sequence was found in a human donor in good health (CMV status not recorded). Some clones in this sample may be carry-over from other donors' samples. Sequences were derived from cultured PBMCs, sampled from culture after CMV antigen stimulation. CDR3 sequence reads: CASSHGGREQYF. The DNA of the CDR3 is TGTGCCAGCAGCCATGGAGGGCGCGAGCAGTACTTC.